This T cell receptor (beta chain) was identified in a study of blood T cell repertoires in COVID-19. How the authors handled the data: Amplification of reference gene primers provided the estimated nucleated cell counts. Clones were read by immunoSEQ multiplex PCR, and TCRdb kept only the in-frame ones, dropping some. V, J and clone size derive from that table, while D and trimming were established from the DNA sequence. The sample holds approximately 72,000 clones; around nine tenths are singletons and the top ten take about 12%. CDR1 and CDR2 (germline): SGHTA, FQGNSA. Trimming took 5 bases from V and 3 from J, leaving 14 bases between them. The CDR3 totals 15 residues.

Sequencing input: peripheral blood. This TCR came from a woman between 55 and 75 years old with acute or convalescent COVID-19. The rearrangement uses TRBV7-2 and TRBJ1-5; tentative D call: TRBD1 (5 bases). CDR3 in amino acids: CASSQEGKINQPQHF. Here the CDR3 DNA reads TGTGCCAGCAGCCAGGAGGGGAAGATCAATCAGCCCCAGCATTTT.